This T cell receptor (beta chain) was sequenced in a study of CD8+ T cells in alopecia areata. Study conclusions and caveats: Lesional scalp, especially alopecia totalis/universalis, showed higher clonality than normal scalp. TCR sharing across patients was less clear than in mice, possibly HLA-related.

CDR1 is MNHNY, CDR2 SVGAGI, per germline (reference sequence). The CDR3 spans 14 residues. Trimming cost V 0 bases and J 11 bases, with 14 bases left between them. The sorting of PBMCs gave CD4+ and CD8+ T cells. Sequencing used cDNA as its template, made by extracting RNA and reverse transcribing it. Repertoires were generated with immunoSEQ multiplex PCR, while TCRdb's copy carries only in-frame clones and drops some. The repertoire holds 150,000 or so clones, with roughly 60% as singletons. As for this clone: The antigen is unknown.

The receptor's source is a human donor in good health. What was sequenced was CD4+ T cells sorted from blood. V gene TRBV6-6 combines with J gene TRBJ2-1; D remains ambiguous. The CDR3 DNA sequence: TGTGCCAGCAGTTACTCTGCGTTGGTGGGGAAGCAGTTCTTC. Protein sequence: CASSYSALVGKQFF.